The 24 T cell receptor beta chains presented below share a single source sample, sequenced in a study of T cells after yellow fever vaccination. Each CDR3 protein gets one entry after TCRdb re-called the 5' RACE reads with MiXCR. The sample includes 300,000 to 350,000 distinct CDR3 sequences, about 4.5% seen only once; the top ten take just under 20%. This sample comprised PBMCs, obtained 15 days after the yellow fever booster vaccination. These receptors all stem from a man younger than 30 who received the YFV17D yellow fever vaccine.

There are many counts of this clonotype. CDR3 region: CSVGAPQETQYF. The CDR3 DNA follows: TGCAGCGTTGGGGCACCACAAGAGACCCAGTACTTC. The J gene is TRBJ2-5, the V gene TRBV29-1; D gene uncertain. The CDR3 has 12 residues. V gave up 4 bases and J gave up 2 bases, with 8 bases separating them. Germline CDR1 SQVTM, CDR2 ANQGSEA.

This clonotype has more than one count but fewer than ten. V usage is TRBV6-6 and J usage is TRBJ1-4; 7 bases line up with TRBD1. Germline CDR1 is MNHNY and CDR2 is SVGAGI (reference sequence). The CDR3 is made up of 17 amino acids. The V and J ends lost 1 base and 1 base, in that order; junction bases with no gene match: 6. The CDR3 DNA reads as TGTGCCAGCAGTTACTTCTCCAGGGGGGTAACTAATGAAAAACTGTTTTTT. It is translated as CASSYFSRGVTNEKLFF.

This clonotype occurred many times. J is TRBJ2-2 and V is TRBV15; tentative D call: TRBD2 (5 bases). This CDR3 spans 12 amino acids. The germline V gene has CDR1 LNHNV and CDR2 YYDKDF (reference sequence). Trimming removed 5 bases at V and 11 bases at J, with 12 bases between. The DNA of the CDR3 is TGTGCCACCAGCGTCGGGGTCGGAGAGCTGTTTTTT. Amino acid sequence: CATSVGVGELFF.

This clonotype was recorded a few times. The chain links TRBV5-6 to TRBJ1-6; D ambiguous. The CDR3 covers 14 residues. V gave up 2 bases and J gave up 7 bases, with 10 bases separating them. Per the germline V gene, CDR1 is SGHDT and CDR2 is YYEEEE. The CDR3 DNA reads TGTGCCAGCAGCTTAGAAGGCAGCAATTCACCCCTCCACTTT. This codes for CASSLEGSNSPLHF.

This clonotype was observed a few times. The chain is built from TRBV2 and TRBJ2-2, with TRBD2 matching 7 bases. J gave up 4 bases and V 2 bases, and 7 bases lay outside the gene matches. Germline assignment: CDR1 SNHLY and CDR2 FYNNEI. The CDR3 has 16 residues. The CDR3 sequence is CASSETSGGGTGELFF. Here the CDR3 DNA reads TGTGCCAGCAGTGAAACCTCGGGGGGAGGCACCGGGGAGCTGTTTTTT.

J is TRBJ1-6 and V is TRBV12-3 or TRBV12-4; TRBD1 matches 7 bases. The CDR3 extends over 14 amino acids. The trim removed 1 base at V and 7 bases at J, leaving 1 base unmatched. The CDR3 nucleotides read TGTGCCAGCAGTTTAGGACAGGGAAATTCACCCCTCCACTTT. It specifies CASSLGQGNSPLHF.

Ten or more counts support this clonotype. This chain connects TRBV7-2 to TRBJ2-5; either TRBD1 or TRBD2 may fit D (5 bases each). CDR3 size: 15 residues. CDR1 and CDR2 (germline): SGHTA, FQGNSA. The germline V and J ends were trimmed by 1 base and 7 bases, with 16 bases remaining between them. The CDR3 sequence: CASSLGRQPGGTQYF. The CDR3 nucleotides are TGTGCCAGCAGCTTAGGTCGGCAGCCTGGGGGGACCCAGTACTTC.

In its sample, this clonotype was seen a few times. V usage is TRBV12-3 or TRBV12-4 and J usage is TRBJ2-6; 14 bases line up with TRBD2. The CDR3 contains 17 residues. With 5 bases clipped from V and 4 bases from J, the junction kept 4 bases outside the gene matches. CDR3: CASSHGLAGGGANVLTF. The CDR3 DNA reads as TGTGCCAGCAGTCATGGACTAGCGGGGGGCGGGGCCAACGTCCTGACTTTC.

This rearrangement joins TRBV6-2 or TRBV6-3 to TRBJ2-4; 10 nucleotides align to TRBD2. The CDR3 spans 17 residues. Germline loops: CDR1 MNHEY, CDR2 SVGEGT. Trimming at V came to 5 bases and at J to 5 bases, leaving 12 bases not matched to a gene. The DNA of the CDR3 is TGTGCCAGCAGTGATCCCCTACTAGCGGGGAAAGAAAACATTCAGTACTTC. Translating it yields CASSDPLLAGKENIQYF.

In nucleotides, the CDR3 is TGTGCCAGCGCACCGGGGGGGATGAACACCATATATTTT. Protein sequence: CASAPGGMNTIYF. This chain joins TRBV3-1 and TRBJ1-3, with a possible D match to TRBD1 (5 bases). The V gene lost 8 bases and the J gene lost 7 bases, with 15 bases spanning the gap. Per the germline V gene, CDR1 is LGHDT and CDR2 is YNNKEL (reference sequence). CDR3 size: 13 residues.

CDR3 nucleotide sequence: TGTGCCAGCAGCGGAGGGGGATGGAAGCCTGTAGCTTTCTTT. Amino acids: CASSGGGWKPVAFF. The chain carries TRBV9 and TRBJ1-1; D possibly corresponds to TRBD1 (6 bases). Germline CDR1 is SGDLS and CDR2 is YYNGEE. V lost 3 bases, J lost 10 bases, and 19 bases lay in between. The CDR3 has 14 residues.

The rearrangement joins TRBV4-2 to TRBJ1-6; D remains unclear. This CDR3 spans 14 amino acids. Germline V gives CDR1 LGHNA, CDR2 YNFKEQ. With 2 bases removed from V and 6 bases from J, the gap between germline ends came to 8 bases. The CDR3, as DNA: TGTGCCAGCAGCCAACCGGACGGTAATTCACCCCTCCACTTT. Its translation is CASSQPDGNSPLHF.

This clonotype was counted only a few times. This chain connects TRBV18 to TRBJ1-6, with unresolved D. The germline V gene has CDR1 KGHSH and CDR2 LQKENI. Between the trimmed V and J ends, which lost 3 bases and 4 bases, there was a span of 10 bases. The CDR3 covers 15 residues. The CDR3 loop is CASSPTDYYNSPLHF. CDR3 bases: TGTGCCAGCTCACCGACCGATTATTATAATTCACCCCTCCACTTT.

This clonotype was seen repeatedly, ten times or more. The V gene is TRBV7-2, the J gene TRBJ2-1, with D uncertain. V lost 0 bases, J lost 7 bases, and 16 bases lay in between. This CDR3 is built from 16 residues. Germline values: CDR1 SGHTA, CDR2 FQGNSA. CDR3 DNA: TGTGCCAGCAGCTTAGCCCGTCTAGAAGGTGAGAATGAGCAGTTCTTC. Residues: CASSLARLEGENEQFF. Full variable domain (missing parts from reference TRBV7-2 and TRBJ2-1): GAGVSQSPSNKVTEKGKDVELRCDPISGHTALYWYRQSLGQGLEFLIYFQGNSAPDKSGLPSDRFSAERTGGSVSTLTIQRTQQEDSAVYLCASSLARLEGENEQFFGPGTRLTVL.

This clonotype showed up just a few times. The chain carries TRBV4-1 and TRBJ2-3, with 10 bases aligning to TRBD2. This CDR3 spans 17 amino acids. Germline trimming cut 5 bases from V and 3 bases from J; bases unmatched to any gene: 11. The germline CDR1 and CDR2 sequences are MGHRA and YSYEKL. The CDR3 loop reads CASSIKPLAGETDTQYF. The CDR3 DNA reads as TGCGCCAGCAGCATAAAACCCCTAGCGGGGGAAACAGATACGCAGTATTTT.

In this sample, this clonotype turned up a few times. This chain uses TRBV29-1 with TRBJ1-1; D unclear. CDR3 length equals 14 residues. The ends were cut back, 6 bases at V and 2 bases at J, with 16 bases in the middle. The germline CDR1 and CDR2 sequences are SQVTM and ANQGSEA. In DNA form, the CDR3 reads TGCAGCGTCAATCTAGATTGGAGTAACACTGAAGCTTTCTTT. Amino acids: CSVNLDWSNTEAFF.

J is TRBJ1-4 and V is TRBV28; TRBD1 matches at 7 bases. The CDR3 is 17 residues long. V trimming: 4 bases; J trimming: 5 bases; junction bases outside the gene matches: 13. The germline V gene encodes CDR1 MDHEN and CDR2 SYDVKM. In DNA form, the CDR3 reads TGTGCCAGCAGTTCTATTCAGGGTAGGACAGGAAATGAAAAACTGTTTTTT. Amino acid sequence: CASSSIQGRTGNEKLFF.

This clonotype was picked up many times. The chain is built from TRBV20-1 and TRBJ2-1, with D unclear. This CDR3 region has 13 residues. V was cut by 5 bases and J by 5 bases, with 13 bases left in between. Germline values: CDR1 DFQATT, CDR2 SNEGSKA (reference sequence). CDR3 DNA sequence: TGCAGTGCTGCGTGGCTCCTCAACAATGAGCAGTTCTTC. Translated: CSAAWLLNNEQFF.

Many counts were recorded for this clonotype. The chain uses TRBV5-1 and TRBJ2-1; D not resolved. In germline, CDR1 is SGHRS, CDR2 YFSETQ. Trimming removed 0 bases at V and 3 bases at J, with 10 bases between. There are 15 residues in the CDR3. CDR3 protein: CASSLAGPDYNEQFF. The DNA of the CDR3 is TGCGCCAGCAGCTTGGCAGGACCAGACTACAATGAGCAGTTCTTC. The variable domain in full, completed from reference TRBV5-1 and TRBJ2-1, reads KAGVTQTPRYLIKTRGQQVTLSCSPISGHRSVSWYQQTPGQGLQFLFEYFSETQRNKGNFPGRFSGRQFSNSRSEMNVSTLELGDSALYLCASSLAGPDYNEQFFGPGTRLTVL.

The chain joins TRBV3-1 to TRBJ2-5; 9 bases fit TRBD1. Germline V gives CDR1 LGHDT, CDR2 YNNKEL (reference sequence). The CDR3 covers 16 residues. J lost 4 bases, V lost 1 base, and 7 bases had no gene match. CDR3 DNA sequence: TGTGCCAGCAGCCAAGTATACAGGGGGCGAGTAGAGACCCAGTACTTC. This translates into CASSQVYRGRVETQYF.

This clonotype was counted at least ten times. The rearrangement uses TRBV29-1 and TRBJ2-7; a possible D gene is TRBD2 (5 bases). Germline loops: CDR1 SQVTM, CDR2 ANQGSEA. V lost 2 bases to trimming and J lost 4 bases, with 9 bases between them. This CDR3 spans 12 amino acids. The CDR3 region has the DNA TGCAGCGTTGAAACTAGGGATTACGAGCAGTACTTC. Translated, it gives CSVETRDYEQYF.

The chain couples TRBV29-1 to TRBJ2-3; perhaps TRBD2 as D (8 bases). The CDR3 covers 15 residues. Germline V CDR1 and CDR2: SQVTM, ANQGSEA. V lost 4 bases and J 6 bases, leaving 20 bases between the germline ends. This CDR3 is CSVGGTRGLRDTQYF. The DNA for the CDR3 is TGCAGCGTTGGGGGGACTAGGGGGCTTCGCGATACGCAGTATTTT.

This clonotype was counted between two and nine times. The chain has TRBV12-3 or TRBV12-4 and TRBJ2-2; D may match TRBD1 or TRBD2 (5 bases each). This CDR3 region has 13 residues. Trimming pared 8 bases from V and 4 bases from J, leaving 11 bases between. In DNA, the CDR3 is TGTGCCAGCGGGAATGGGGGCACCGGGGAGCTGTTTTTT. It encodes CASGNGGTGELFF.

This clonotype was seen at least ten times. The rearrangement joins TRBV29-1 to TRBJ2-1; 8 positions agree with TRBD1. Germline V gene lookup returns CDR1 SQVTM and CDR2 ANQGSEA. The CDR3 has 17 amino acids. The V gene end was trimmed by 0 bases and the J gene end by 2 bases; junction bases not matched to a gene: 9. The DNA of the CDR3 is TGCAGCGTTGAAGAACCCCTGGACAGGGCGACCTACAATGAGCAGTTCTTC. Encoded protein: CSVEEPLDRATYNEQFF.